This is a list of T cell receptor beta chains from one sample in a study of T cells after yellow fever vaccination. In TCRdb, the 5' RACE reads were re-called with MiXCR into one record per CDR3 protein. This sample has a few hundred thousand distinct CDR3 sequences, with 4.1% found just once. The material sequenced was PBMCs, taken 5 days after the yellow fever booster vaccination. The receptor source for this set is a man aged 18 to 30 who received the YFV17D yellow fever vaccine. Each CDR3 is given with its conserved first and last residue. Fields, in order: clone size, V gene, D gene, J gene, CDR3 DNA, CDR3 protein. D genes are given only for firm matches. Clone size is stated in some rows and not others, as once, few, many or a class when expanded.

clone size: -
V gene: TRBV15
D gene: -
J gene: TRBJ2-5
CDR3 DNA: TGTGCCACCAGCAGGGGGGATCGGGCGGAGACCCAGTACTTC
CDR3 protein: CATSRGDRAETQYF

clone size: -
V gene: TRBV4-1
D gene: -
J gene: TRBJ1-2
CDR3 DNA: TGCGCCAGCAGCGATCCAGGACAGAAATATGGCTACACCTTC
CDR3 protein: CASSDPGQKYGYTF

clone size: many
V gene: TRBV6-5
D gene: -
J gene: TRBJ2-2
CDR3 DNA: TGTGCCAGCAGAGAACAGGGGAGGTACACCGGGGAGCTGTTTTTT
CDR3 protein: CASREQGRYTGELFF

clone size: few
V gene: TRBV2
D gene: TRBD1
J gene: TRBJ1-2
CDR3 DNA: TGTGCCAGCATCTTAGACAGGGCCTATGGCTACACCTTC
CDR3 protein: CASILDRAYGYTF

clone size: -
V gene: TRBV7-2
D gene: -
J gene: TRBJ2-1
CDR3 DNA: TGTGCCAGCAGCCCGACCCTGTTGGCTTCCTACAATGAGCAGTTCTTC
CDR3 protein: CASSPTLLASYNEQFF

clone size: few
V gene: TRBV7-6
D gene: TRBD1
J gene: TRBJ2-7
CDR3 DNA: TGTGCCAGCGCCCTGGGACAGTTCTACGAGCAGTACTTC
CDR3 protein: CASALGQFYEQYF

clone size: -
V gene: TRBV12-3/TRBV12-4
D gene: -
J gene: TRBJ1-2
CDR3 DNA: TGTGCCAGCAATCAACCGGGGATACGCTATGGCTACACCTTC
CDR3 protein: CASNQPGIRYGYTF

clone size: many
V gene: TRBV28
D gene: -
J gene: TRBJ1-5
CDR3 DNA: TGTGCCAGCAGCCCGGGTGGGGGCGCGGTTCAGCCCCAGCATTTT
CDR3 protein: CASSPGGGAVQPQHF

clone size: few
V gene: TRBV4-3
D gene: -
J gene: TRBJ2-5
CDR3 DNA: TGCGCCAGCAGCCCGCTACTATCGGCTTCCCAGTACTTC
CDR3 protein: CASSPLLSASQYF

clone size: -
V gene: TRBV6-5
D gene: -
J gene: TRBJ2-7
CDR3 DNA: TGTGCCAGCAGCCCCCCGGACACTCTCTACGAGCAGTACTTC
CDR3 protein: CASSPPDTLYEQYF

clone size: many
V gene: TRBV12-3/TRBV12-4
D gene: -
J gene: TRBJ2-1
CDR3 DNA: TGTGCCAGCAGTTATCTACAGGGCGATGAGCAGTTCTTC
CDR3 protein: CASSYLQGDEQFF

clone size: -
V gene: TRBV7-9
D gene: TRBD2
J gene: TRBJ2-3
CDR3 DNA: TGTGCCAGCAGCTCCGCCGGGACTAGGGGGGATACGCAGTATTTT
CDR3 protein: CASSSAGTRGDTQYF

clone size: few
V gene: TRBV30
D gene: TRBD2
J gene: TRBJ2-2
CDR3 DNA: TGTGCCACACAGCGGGGGGGCTTCGGGGAGCTGTTTTTT
CDR3 protein: CATQRGGFGELFF

clone size: few
V gene: TRBV4-1
D gene: -
J gene: TRBJ1-1
CDR3 DNA: TGCGCCAGCAGCCCTCAGACAGACATGAACACTGAAGCTTTCTTT
CDR3 protein: CASSPQTDMNTEAFF

clone size: few
V gene: TRBV5-1
D gene: -
J gene: TRBJ2-3
CDR3 DNA: TGCGCCAGCAGCCTATCAGCGAGGCCTAGCACAGATACGCAGTATTTT
CDR3 protein: CASSLSARPSTDTQYF

clone size: many
V gene: TRBV7-6
D gene: TRBD2
J gene: TRBJ2-2
CDR3 DNA: TGTGCCAGCAGCCGGACTAGCGGGGGGGCGCTGGGCACCGGGGAGCTGTTTTTT
CDR3 protein: CASSRTSGGALGTGELFF

clone size: few
V gene: TRBV6-6
D gene: TRBD1
J gene: TRBJ2-5
CDR3 DNA: TGTGCCAGCAGCGCTCAACAGGGGCGGCAAGAGACCCAGTACTTC
CDR3 protein: CASSAQQGRQETQYF

clone size: few
V gene: TRBV27
D gene: -
J gene: TRBJ1-2
CDR3 DNA: TGTGCCAGCAGTTTTGGTCAGGCGTTCGGCTACACCTTC
CDR3 protein: CASSFGQAFGYTF

clone size: -
V gene: TRBV4-2
D gene: -
J gene: TRBJ1-1
CDR3 DNA: TGTGCCAGCAGCCAAGAAAGCGTTACTGATGCTTTCTTT
CDR3 protein: CASSQESVTDAFF

clone size: -
V gene: TRBV5-5
D gene: TRBD1
J gene: TRBJ1-2
CDR3 DNA: TGTGCCAGCAGCTCCTGGACAGGGATAAACACCTTC
CDR3 protein: CASSSWTGINTF

clone size: -
V gene: TRBV7-2
D gene: -
J gene: TRBJ2-5
CDR3 DNA: TGTGCCAGCAGACTAGGGGAGGCCCAGTACTTC
CDR3 protein: CASRLGEAQYF

clone size: -
V gene: TRBV25-1
D gene: -
J gene: TRBJ1-1
CDR3 DNA: TGTGCCAGCCTAGGAGGGGACACTGAAGCTTTCTTT
CDR3 protein: CASLGGDTEAFF